This T cell receptor beta chain was retrieved from a study of OX40 agonist ivuxolimab in advanced cancers. The method was immunoSEQ multiplex PCR; TCRdb's version includes in-frame clones alone and lacks a portion of them. This table has about 61,000 clones, 70% to 90% appearing once. V gave up 6 bases and J gave up 0 bases; unmatched junction bases: 8. CDR3 length: 17 amino acids. Per germline, CDR1 SGHAT and CDR2 FQNNGV. This receptor was identified in an adult with an advanced solid tumor such as melanoma, head and neck, liver or kidney cancer. The sequenced sample was CD4+ or CD8+ T cells sorted from blood, obtained in a trial of the OX40 agonist ivuxolimab. The chain is built from TRBV11-2 and TRBJ2-6, with 7 positions matching TRBD1. The CDR3 is CASSKGQLHSGANVLTF. CDR3 nucleotides: TGTGCCAGCAGTAAGGGACAGCTTCACTCTGGGGCCAACGTCCTGACTTTC.